This T cell receptor (beta chain) originates from a study of T cell repertoires in cytomegalovirus infection. Study information: Evidence of both CMV infection and a matching HLA type came from public TCR beta signatures. Notes on the study in general: Dominant in the ex vivo response were TCR beta clonotypes restricted by HLA-C and specific for CMV. Summed frequency of public TCR beta families distinguished CMV carriers with the relevant HLA.

MiXCR was run by TCRdb on the reads, yielding one entry per CDR3 protein. The repertoire holds around 240,000 distinct CDR3 sequences, with 20% to 25% as singletons. The V gene end was trimmed by 0 bases and the J gene end by 3 bases; junction bases not matched to a gene: 9. Germline-derived CDR1 and CDR2 are LGHNA and YNFKEQ. The CDR3 spans 17 residues. This clonotype was counted between two and nine times. The antigen is not known. The sample consisted of CD8+ T cells from PBMCs. The receptor's source is a human donor in good health (CMV status not recorded). Some clones in this sample may be carry-over from other donors' samples. The chain carries TRBV4-2 and TRBJ2-7; TRBD2 aligns across 9 bases. CDR3 nucleotides: TGTGCCAGCAGCCAAGATCTAGGTAGCGGGGGCCTCTACGAGCAGTACTTC. As protein: CASSQDLGSGGLYEQYF.